These 4 T cell receptor beta chains came from one sample sequenced in a study of beta chain features in type 1 diabetes. Expressed TCRB transcripts got sequenced, as all isolated RNA was reverse transcribed. Libraries were prepared by immunoSEQ multiplex PCR; TCRdb keeps only in-frame clonotypes and omits some of them. Of 10,000 to 15,000 clones in the sample, roughly half were seen once. The sequenced sample was stem cell memory CD4+ T cells from blood. The receptors stem from a man aged 18 to 29 in good health.

The J gene is TRBJ2-3, the V gene TRBV11-2, with TRBD2 matching over 13 bases. V was clipped by 5 bases and J by 2 bases; unmatched bases: 4. Germline V CDR1 and CDR2: SGHAT, FQNNGV. The CDR3 covers 16 residues. Here the CDR3 reads CASSHGLAGATDTQYF. CDR3 nucleotides: TGTGCCAGCAGCCATGGACTAGCGGGGGCCACAGATACGCAGTATTTT.

This clone was counted between two and nine times. The chain employs TRBV12-2 and TRBJ2-3; the table assigns TRBD1, which was not confirmed against the DNA. TRBV12-2 counts as a pseudogene. The CDR3 extends over 14 amino acids. As DNA, the CDR3 is TGTGCAAGACTGGAGGGACAGCACACAGATACGCAGTATTTT. Its translation: CARLEGQHTDTQYF.

The sample holds a few counts of this clone. This chain links TRBV7-8 with TRBJ2-3; TRBD2 matches at 10 bases. Germline V gives CDR1 SGHVS, CDR2 FQNEAQ. This CDR3 is 17 amino acids long. V dropped 2 bases and J dropped 5; count of bases not matched to a gene: 10. The chain's CDR3 is CASSLKGLAGVQDTQYF. CDR3 nucleotides: TGTGCCAGCAGCTTAAAAGGGCTAGCGGGAGTACAAGATACGCAGTATTTT.

The chain has TRBV5-1 and TRBJ2-7, with D maybe TRBD1 (6 bases). Germline V CDR1 and CDR2: SGHRS, YFSETQ. The V and J ends lost 0 bases and 4 bases respectively, with 26 bases between them. This CDR3 has 19 amino acids. In DNA, the CDR3 is TGCGCCAGCAGCTTGGCCAACCCTTCGGGACATAGGGTTAAGTACGAGCAGTACTTC. Its translation is CASSLANPSGHRVKYEQYF.